The source of this T cell receptor beta chain is a study of blood T cell repertoires in COVID-19. Overall study: Acute and convalescent COVID-19 samples came from the United States, Italy and Spain. Sources were T cells, B-cell-depleted T cells, or PBMCs; the material itself was cDNA or gDNA.

This CDR3 contains 14 residues. The V and J ends lost 4 bases and 1 base, in that order; junction bases with no gene match: 3. Looked up from germline, CDR1 is SGDLS and CDR2 is YYNGEE. Study processing details: Using reference gene primer amplification, nucleated cell counts were estimated. Generated by immunoSEQ multiplex PCR, the TCRdb table keeps only in-frame clones and is missing some. The D gene and trimming were derived from the DNA, and the V and J assignments and clone size from that table. Here the sample spans 95,000 to 100,000 clones, approximately 91% being singletons. J is TRBJ2-3 and V is TRBV9; 7 bases align to TRBD2. The sequence was obtained from a man over 45 with acute or convalescent COVID-19. The sample was peripheral blood. CDR3 DNA sequence: TGTGCCAGCAGCTTTCGGGGGGGCACAGATACGCAGTATTTT. It specifies CASSFRGGTDTQYF.